A selection of T cell receptor beta chains follows, all from one sample in a study of blood T cell repertoires in COVID-19. Sequencing used immunoSEQ multiplex PCR; TCRdb keeps in-frame clones, though not all of them. The table shows approximately 200,000 clones, with 65% to 90% occurring only once. The sample consisted of peripheral blood. All receptors come from a woman aged 50 to 60 with acute or convalescent COVID-19. CDR3s include the opening cysteine and the closing phenylalanine or tryptophan. Each record gives: D gene, clone size, V gene, J gene, CDR3 length, CDR3 DNA, CDR3 protein. D genes are given only for firm matches. Some rows have no size entry. The others give once, few or many, or a class for an expanded clone.

d_gene: TRBD1; abundance: -; v_gene: TRBV18; j_gene: TRBJ2-1; len: 16; CDR3nt: TGTGCCAGCTCACAATCGACAGGGGGAGTCCACAATGAGCAGTTCTTC; CDR3aa: CASSQSTGGVHNEQFF
d_gene: -; abundance: -; v_gene: TRBV4-2; j_gene: TRBJ1-4; len: 15; CDR3nt: TGTGCCAGCAGCTCCCTCGGTGCAACTAATGAAAAACTGTTTTTT; CDR3aa: CASSSLGATNEKLFF
d_gene: -; abundance: once; v_gene: TRBV24-1; j_gene: TRBJ1-5; len: 16; CDR3nt: TGTGCCACCAGCCCATCAGGGGTGGTTGGGAATCAGCCCCAGCATTTT; CDR3aa: CATSPSGVVGNQPQHF
d_gene: TRBD1; abundance: few; v_gene: TRBV19; j_gene: TRBJ1-6; len: 15; CDR3nt: TGTGCCAGTAGTACGGGACAGGGGATTAATTCACCCCTCCACTTT; CDR3aa: CASSTGQGINSPLHF
d_gene: -; abundance: -; v_gene: TRBV21-1; j_gene: TRBJ2-1; len: 13; CDR3nt: TGTGCCAGCAGTTTCCTCGGGAAGTATGAGCAGTTCTTC; CDR3aa: CASSFLGKYEQFF
d_gene: TRBD2; abundance: -; v_gene: TRBV9; j_gene: TRBJ2-7; len: 16; CDR3nt: TGTGCCAGCAGCCCGTCTAGCGGGACGGTCTCCTACGAGCAGTACTTC; CDR3aa: CASSPSSGTVSYEQYF
d_gene: TRBD1; abundance: -; v_gene: TRBV7-9; j_gene: TRBJ2-7; len: 14; CDR3nt: TGTGCCAGCAGCTTAGGACAGGGTGTTTACGAGCAGTACTTC; CDR3aa: CASSLGQGVYEQYF
d_gene: TRBD1; abundance: few; v_gene: TRBV5-6; j_gene: TRBJ1-2; len: 16; CDR3nt: TGTGCCAGCAGCCGGGTACCGGGACAGGGTTACTATGGCTACACCTTC; CDR3aa: CASSRVPGQGYYGYTF
d_gene: TRBD2; abundance: few; v_gene: TRBV9; j_gene: TRBJ2-1; len: 16; CDR3nt: TGTGCCAGCAGCGTACAGCGGGAGTTCTTCGGCAATGAGCAGTTCTTC; CDR3aa: CASSVQREFFGNEQFF
d_gene: -; abundance: -; v_gene: TRBV27; j_gene: TRBJ1-2; len: 14; CDR3nt: TGTGCCAGCGGTCCAGGTACCCTCGGCTATGGCTACACCTTC; CDR3aa: CASGPGTLGYGYTF
d_gene: TRBD1; abundance: once; v_gene: TRBV6-6; j_gene: TRBJ2-2; len: 16; CDR3nt: TGTGCCAGCAGTTATCGGCCGGGACAGGGGGCCGGGGAGCTGTTTTTT; CDR3aa: CASSYRPGQGAGELFF
d_gene: TRBD1; abundance: few; v_gene: TRBV19; j_gene: TRBJ2-2; len: 16; CDR3nt: TGTGCCAGTAGTCCCTCGGGACAGAGAAACACCGGGGAGCTGTTTTTT; CDR3aa: CASSPSGQRNTGELFF
d_gene: TRBD1; abundance: -; v_gene: TRBV3-1/TRBV3-2; j_gene: TRBJ1-1; len: 14; CDR3nt: TGTGCCAGCAGGGACAGGGGGCAGAACACTGAAGCTTTCTTT; CDR3aa: CASRDRGQNTEAFF
d_gene: -; abundance: -; v_gene: TRBV15; j_gene: TRBJ2-7; len: 13; CDR3nt: TGTGCCACCAGCAGAGGCAGGACCTACGAGCAGTACTTC; CDR3aa: CATSRGRTYEQYF
d_gene: -; abundance: once; v_gene: TRBV5-1; j_gene: TRBJ1-1; len: 15; CDR3nt: TGCGCCAGCAGCGGGGGCCCAGGCCGGGACACTGAAGCTTTCTTT; CDR3aa: CASSGGPGRDTEAFF
d_gene: TRBD1; abundance: once; v_gene: TRBV10-1; j_gene: TRBJ1-2; len: 13; CDR3nt: TGCGCCAGCAGCCGGACAGGGAACTATGGCTACACCTTC; CDR3aa: CASSRTGNYGYTF
d_gene: TRBD1; abundance: -; v_gene: TRBV9; j_gene: TRBJ2-3; len: 17; CDR3nt: TGTGCCAGCAGCGTATCCATGGGGACAGGGGTCACAGATACGCAGTATTTT; CDR3aa: CASSVSMGTGVTDTQYF
d_gene: TRBD2; abundance: -; v_gene: TRBV19; j_gene: TRBJ2-1; len: 17; CDR3nt: TGTGCCAGTAGTAAACCTAGCGGGGGGGAAAGATTCAATGAGCAGTTCTTC; CDR3aa: CASSKPSGGERFNEQFF
d_gene: -; abundance: -; v_gene: TRBV7-2; j_gene: TRBJ2-4; len: 15; CDR3nt: TGTGCCAGCTCTAGCGAAACACTAGCCAAAAACATTCAGTACTTC; CDR3aa: CASSSETLAKNIQYF
d_gene: TRBD1; abundance: -; v_gene: TRBV6-2/TRBV6-3; j_gene: TRBJ2-2; len: 15; CDR3nt: TGTGCCAGCAGTTCTGGACAGGGGAACACCGGGGAGCTGTTTTTT; CDR3aa: CASSSGQGNTGELFF
d_gene: -; abundance: -; v_gene: TRBV5-1; j_gene: TRBJ2-1; len: 16; CDR3nt: TGCGCCAGCAGCCGCCCCGGTAGCGGTACCTACAATGAGCAGTTCTTC; CDR3aa: CASSRPGSGTYNEQFF
d_gene: -; abundance: -; v_gene: TRBV28; j_gene: TRBJ1-1; len: 14; CDR3nt: TGTGCCAGCAGTTCACAGCTGATGAACACTGAAGCTTTCTTT; CDR3aa: CASSSQLMNTEAFF